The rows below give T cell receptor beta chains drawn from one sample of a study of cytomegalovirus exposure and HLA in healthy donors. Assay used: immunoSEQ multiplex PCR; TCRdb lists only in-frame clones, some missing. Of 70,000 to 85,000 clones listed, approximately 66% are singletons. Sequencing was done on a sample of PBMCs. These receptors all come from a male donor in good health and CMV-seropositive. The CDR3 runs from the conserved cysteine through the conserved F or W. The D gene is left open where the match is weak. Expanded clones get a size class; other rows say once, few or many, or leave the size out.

cdr3_nt: TGTGCCAGCTCACCGGGACAGGGTGGGTTCACTGAAGCTTTCTTT
cdr3_aa: CASSPGQGGFTEAFF
clone_size: -
d_call: TRBD1
v_call: TRBV18
j_call: TRBJ1-1

cdr3_nt: TGTGCCTGGAGTGCGACAGGGGGCTTCTCTGGGGCCAACGTCCTGACTTTC
cdr3_aa: CAWSATGGFSGANVLTF
clone_size: medium-sized
d_call: TRBD1
v_call: TRBV30
j_call: TRBJ2-6

cdr3_nt: TGTGCCAGCAGCATACAGGGCTTAACTGGAAACACCATATATTTT
cdr3_aa: CASSIQGLTGNTIYF
clone_size: -
d_call: -
v_call: TRBV6-5
j_call: TRBJ1-3

cdr3_nt: TGTGCCAGCAGCCCAGGAGGTAGCGCCCAAGAGACCCAGTACTTC
cdr3_aa: CASSPGGSAQETQYF
clone_size: -
d_call: -
v_call: TRBV7-2
j_call: TRBJ2-5

cdr3_nt: TGTGCCAGCAGCCCGACAGGGTCGAACACCGGGGAGCTGTTTTTT
cdr3_aa: CASSPTGSNTGELFF
clone_size: -
d_call: TRBD1
v_call: TRBV27
j_call: TRBJ2-2

cdr3_nt: TGTGCCAGCAGTTTCTCAGGAGGGCGACGGAACACCATATATTTT
cdr3_aa: CASSFSGGRRNTIYF
clone_size: medium-sized
d_call: -
v_call: TRBV28
j_call: TRBJ1-3

cdr3_nt: TGTGCCAGCACTCGTACAGGGGTTACTGAAGCTTTCTTT
cdr3_aa: CASTRTGVTEAFF
clone_size: -
d_call: TRBD1
v_call: TRBV27
j_call: TRBJ1-1

cdr3_nt: TGTGCCAGCAGCAAGTTGGGGACAGGATATAGCAATCAGCCCCAGCATTTT
cdr3_aa: CASSKLGTGYSNQPQHF
clone_size: -
d_call: -
v_call: TRBV21-1
j_call: TRBJ1-5

cdr3_nt: TGTGCCAGCAGCTGGACTCCAAACCCCTACGAGCAGTACTTC
cdr3_aa: CASSWTPNPYEQYF
clone_size: -
d_call: -
v_call: TRBV11-2
j_call: TRBJ2-7

cdr3_nt: TGTGCCAGCAGCGTAGAGGGGTCGGGTGGCTATGGCTACACCTTC
cdr3_aa: CASSVEGSGGYGYTF
clone_size: -
d_call: -
v_call: TRBV9
j_call: TRBJ1-2

cdr3_nt: TGTGCCAGCAGCTTAGGACAGGGTCCTCTGGAGCAGTACTTC
cdr3_aa: CASSLGQGPLEQYF
clone_size: -
d_call: TRBD1
v_call: TRBV11-2
j_call: TRBJ2-7

cdr3_nt: TGCGCCAGCAGCTTGGCAGCGAACACTTTCCCCTACGAGCAGTACTTC
cdr3_aa: CASSLAANTFPYEQYF
clone_size: -
d_call: -
v_call: TRBV5-1
j_call: TRBJ2-7

cdr3_nt: TGTGCCAGCAGCTTGGAACAGGGGGCGCTTACTGAAGCTTTCTTT
cdr3_aa: CASSLEQGALTEAFF
clone_size: -
d_call: TRBD1
v_call: TRBV5-4
j_call: TRBJ1-1

cdr3_nt: TGTGCCAGCAGCTGGTGGGGAGGACTAGCGGGAGATTGGACCGGGGAGCTGTTTTTT
cdr3_aa: CASSWWGGLAGDWTGELFF
clone_size: few
d_call: TRBD2
v_call: TRBV5-6
j_call: TRBJ2-2